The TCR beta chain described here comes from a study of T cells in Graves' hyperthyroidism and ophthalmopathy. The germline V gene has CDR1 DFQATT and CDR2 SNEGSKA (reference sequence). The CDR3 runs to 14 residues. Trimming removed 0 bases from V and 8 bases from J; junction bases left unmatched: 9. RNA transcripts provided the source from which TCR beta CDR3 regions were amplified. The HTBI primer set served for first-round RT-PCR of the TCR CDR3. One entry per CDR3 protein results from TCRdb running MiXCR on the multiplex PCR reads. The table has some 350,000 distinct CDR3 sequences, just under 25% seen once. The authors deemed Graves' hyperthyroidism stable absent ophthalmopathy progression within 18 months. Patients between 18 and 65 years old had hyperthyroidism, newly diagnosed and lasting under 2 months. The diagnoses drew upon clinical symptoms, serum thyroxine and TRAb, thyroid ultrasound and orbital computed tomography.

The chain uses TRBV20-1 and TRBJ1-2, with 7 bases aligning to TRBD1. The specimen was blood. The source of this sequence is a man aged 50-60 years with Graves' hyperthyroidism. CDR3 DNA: TGCAGTGCTAGAGACGCAGACAGGGTTAGCGGCTACACCTTC. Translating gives CSARDADRVSGYTF.